One T cell receptor (beta chain) is described in this entry. Its antigen is undetermined. The CDR3 has 14 amino acids. Trimming removed 0 bases at V and 6 bases at J, with 10 bases between. Germline values: CDR1 SGHRS, CDR2 YFSETQ. The PCR ran on 60 Vbeta and 13 Jbeta primers. TCRdb's copy holds only in-frame clones and misses some; the assay was immunoSEQ multiplex PCR. The repertoire consists of fewer than 130,000 clones, with about 80% occurring once and the leading ten covering 2% to 3%. The entry originates in a study of cytomegalovirus exposure and HLA in healthy donors. Notes on the study in general: Sequencing artifact likely explains a cluster of highly shared sequence variants.

V is TRBV5-1 and J is TRBJ1-3; D might be TRBD1 (6 bases). The sequence was obtained from a man in his fifties in good health and CMV-seropositive. The specimen sequenced was PBMCs. CDR3 DNA: TGCGCCAGCAGCTTGGATTGGACAGCAAACACCATATATTTT. This gives the protein CASSLDWTANTIYF.